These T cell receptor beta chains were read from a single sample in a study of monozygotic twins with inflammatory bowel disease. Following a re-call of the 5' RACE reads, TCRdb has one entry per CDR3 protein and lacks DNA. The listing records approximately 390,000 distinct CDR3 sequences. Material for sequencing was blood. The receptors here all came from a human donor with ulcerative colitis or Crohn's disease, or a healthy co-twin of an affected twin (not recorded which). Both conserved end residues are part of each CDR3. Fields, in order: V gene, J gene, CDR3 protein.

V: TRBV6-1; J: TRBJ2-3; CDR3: CASSEIVTTDTQYF
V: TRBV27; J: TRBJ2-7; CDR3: CASRREGTYEQYF
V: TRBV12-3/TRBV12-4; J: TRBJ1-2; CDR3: CASRTHGGGYTF
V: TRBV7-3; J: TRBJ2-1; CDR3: CASSGGLAGEQFF
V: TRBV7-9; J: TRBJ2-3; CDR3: CATLAGKTTDTQYF
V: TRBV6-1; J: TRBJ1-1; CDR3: CASSAGTGAMNTEAFF
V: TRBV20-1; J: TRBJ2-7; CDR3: CSARDQSSVWAGDEQYF
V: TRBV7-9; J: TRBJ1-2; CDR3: CASSLATGTGHIYGYTF
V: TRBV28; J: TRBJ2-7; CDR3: CASSSKPTDREQYF
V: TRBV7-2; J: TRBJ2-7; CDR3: CASSLANGGYEQYF
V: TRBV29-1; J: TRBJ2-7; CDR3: CSTRQGLSYEQYF
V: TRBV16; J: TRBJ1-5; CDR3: CASSQSLGGVSNQPQHF
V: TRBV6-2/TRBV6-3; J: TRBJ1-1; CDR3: CASSYHGVVNTEAFF
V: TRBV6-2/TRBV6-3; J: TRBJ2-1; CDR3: CASRRERGAFGREQFF
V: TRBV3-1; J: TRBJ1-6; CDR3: CASSLGGGSPLHF
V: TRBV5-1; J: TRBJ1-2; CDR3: CASSDGTEDGYTF
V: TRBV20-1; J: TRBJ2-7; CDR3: CSALGRAYEQYF
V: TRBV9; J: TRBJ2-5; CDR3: CASSGTGFGETQYF
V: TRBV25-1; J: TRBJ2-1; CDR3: CASRPQTGGSYNEQFF
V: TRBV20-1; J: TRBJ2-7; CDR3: CSALGQSSYEQYF
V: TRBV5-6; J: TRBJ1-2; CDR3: CASSLEARNYYGYTF
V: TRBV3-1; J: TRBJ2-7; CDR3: CASSQRTSVEQYF
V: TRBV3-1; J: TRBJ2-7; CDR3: CASSQDRGAPGEQYF
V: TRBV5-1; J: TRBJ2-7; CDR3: CASSSGQGFYEQYF
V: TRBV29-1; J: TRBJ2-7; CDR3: CSVEGLSTYEQYF
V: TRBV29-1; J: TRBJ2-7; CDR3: CSVVGQGVTYEQYF
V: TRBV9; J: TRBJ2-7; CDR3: CASSVTGGVSYEQYF
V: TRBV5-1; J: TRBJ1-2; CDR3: CASKQGTYGYTF
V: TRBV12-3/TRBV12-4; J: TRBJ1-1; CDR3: CASTRTSTEAFF
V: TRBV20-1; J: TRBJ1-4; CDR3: CSARDLTFEKLFF
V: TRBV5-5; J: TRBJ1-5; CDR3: CASSLAPRTGGDQPQHF
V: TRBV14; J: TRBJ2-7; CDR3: CASRGRWSSPYEQYF
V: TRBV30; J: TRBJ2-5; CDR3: CAWSVGQRETQYF
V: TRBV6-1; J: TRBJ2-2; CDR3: CASSRTSGSVGELFF
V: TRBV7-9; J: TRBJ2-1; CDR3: CASSLDEYSYNEQFF
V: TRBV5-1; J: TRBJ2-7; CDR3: CASSSRAYPEEQYF
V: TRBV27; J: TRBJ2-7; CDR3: CASRAGKLEQYF
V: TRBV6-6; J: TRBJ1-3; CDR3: CASRDTGNTIYF
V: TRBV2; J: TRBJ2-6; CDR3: CASSELGPSGANVLTF
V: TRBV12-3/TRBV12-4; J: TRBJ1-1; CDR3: CASTPRTANTEAFF
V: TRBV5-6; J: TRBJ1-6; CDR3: CASSLDGGAGSPLHF
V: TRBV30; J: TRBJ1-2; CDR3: CAWSPLMGTYGYTF
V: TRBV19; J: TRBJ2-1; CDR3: CASSTSPTAGEQFF
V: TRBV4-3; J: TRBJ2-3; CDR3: CASSQRGGATDTQYF
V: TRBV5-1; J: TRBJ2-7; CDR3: CASSLAPGQLIYEQYF
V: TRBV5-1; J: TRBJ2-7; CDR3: CASSLGASGPTYEQYF
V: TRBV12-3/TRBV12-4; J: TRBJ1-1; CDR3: CASSSRGGGEAFF